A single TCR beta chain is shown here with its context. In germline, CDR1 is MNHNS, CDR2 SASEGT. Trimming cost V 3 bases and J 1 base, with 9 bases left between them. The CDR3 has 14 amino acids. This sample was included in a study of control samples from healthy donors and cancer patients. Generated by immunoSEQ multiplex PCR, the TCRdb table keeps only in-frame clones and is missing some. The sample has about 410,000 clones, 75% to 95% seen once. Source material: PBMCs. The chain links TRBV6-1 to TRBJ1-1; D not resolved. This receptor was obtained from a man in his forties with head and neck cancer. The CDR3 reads CASSELNQNTEAFF. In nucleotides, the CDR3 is TGTGCCAGCAGTGAGTTGAACCAGAACACTGAAGCTTTCTTT.